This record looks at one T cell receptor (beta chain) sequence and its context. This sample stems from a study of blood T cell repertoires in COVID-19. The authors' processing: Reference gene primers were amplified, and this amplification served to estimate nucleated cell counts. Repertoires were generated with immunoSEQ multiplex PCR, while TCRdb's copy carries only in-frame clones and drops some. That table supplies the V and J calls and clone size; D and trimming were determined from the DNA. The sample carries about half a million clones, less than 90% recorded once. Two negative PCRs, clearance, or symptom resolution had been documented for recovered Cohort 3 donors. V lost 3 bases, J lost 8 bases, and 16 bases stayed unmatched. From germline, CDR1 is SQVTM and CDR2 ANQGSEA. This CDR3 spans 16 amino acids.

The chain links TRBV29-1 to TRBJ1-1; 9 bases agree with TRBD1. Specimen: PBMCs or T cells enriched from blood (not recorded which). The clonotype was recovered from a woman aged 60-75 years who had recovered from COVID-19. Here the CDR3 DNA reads TGCAGCGTTGACGAGAGGCGCGGACAGGGGCCCACGGAAGCTTTCTTT. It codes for CSVDERRGQGPTEAFF.